This entry describes one T cell receptor (beta chain). What it recognizes is unknown. The data belong to a study of T cell repertoires in cytomegalovirus infection. Study-level background: Based on public TCR beta signatures, there were indications of CMV infection and of a matching HLA type.

The CDR3 is 21 amino acids. Germline V gives CDR1 SEHNR, CDR2 FQNEAQ (reference sequence). With V trimmed by 1 base and J by 0 bases, 12 bases remained unmatched. MiXCR, run by TCRdb on the reads, gives a single entry per CDR3 protein. Of hundreds of thousands of distinct CDR3 sequences detected, roughly 34% appear once; the ten largest clones hold 15% to 20%. Study-wide points: CMV-specific HLA-C-restricted TCR beta clonotypes dominated the ex vivo response.

Here the sequenced sample was cultured PBMCs, taken from culture after CMV antigen stimulation. The clonotype comes from a human donor in good health (CMV status not recorded). Some clones in this sample may be carry-over from other donors' samples. The chain uses TRBV7-9 and TRBJ2-2; 12 bases align to TRBD2. The CDR3 loop reads CASSLGRLAGVVITNTGELFF. CDR3 bases: TGTGCCAGCAGCTTAGGGAGACTAGCGGGAGTGGTTATAACGAACACCGGGGAGCTGTTTTTT.